Below, 10 T cell receptor beta chains from the same sample are listed, as sequenced in a study of T cell responses to AZD1222 COVID-19 vaccine (dated by TCRdb to about 2021). This specimen's time point label, per the study, means: about 28 days (+/-7) after the second vaccine dose. Libraries were constructed by the immunoSEQ multiplex PCR assay. The source is immuneACCESS, and TCRdb retained only in-frame sequences with V and J called. Part of the clones is not carried over; for the studies checked, unresolved V genes explain less than half of this, and the remainder is unexplained. The sample contains around 150,000 clones, more than 85% of them found a single time. 3.5% to 4.5% of the sample goes to the ten largest clones. The specimen was peripheral blood, collected 28 days after the second AZD1222 dose. These receptors originate from an adult who received the AZD1222 COVID-19 vaccine.

V and J are TRBV5-4 and TRBJ2-1; D may be TRBD1 or TRBD2 (6 bases each). This CDR3 has 15 residues. CDR1 is SGHNT and CDR2 is YYREEE in the germline V gene (reference sequence). Trimming took off 3 bases at V and 4 bases at J, with 14 bases between the two ends. Here the CDR3 reads CASSSGGGGYNEQFF. The CDR3 region has the DNA TGTGCCAGCAGCTCCGGAGGGGGTGGTTACAATGAGCAGTTCTTC.

This chain uses TRBV12-5 with TRBJ2-5, with 8 bases fitting TRBD2. V was pared by 0 bases and J by 3 bases, with 9 bases of the junction left unmatched. This CDR3 is built from 17 residues. Germline CDR1 reads LGHNT; CDR2 reads FRNRAP. The CDR3 spells CASGLVPGGAHEETQYF. The CDR3 DNA reads TGTGCTAGTGGTTTGGTACCGGGGGGGGCGCACGAAGAGACCCAGTACTTC.

The table lists this clone with a few counts. The rearrangement joins TRBV19 to TRBJ2-2, with D possibly matching TRBD2 (5 bases). Trimming shortened V by 8 bases and J by 9 bases, and 19 bases separated the two germline ends. The CDR3 length is 14 residues. Germline V CDR1 and CDR2: LNHDA, SQIVND (reference sequence). The CDR3 nucleotides read TGTGCCAGTCGGCGGGTTGTAGGAAAATGGGAGCTGTTTTTT. It is translated as CASRRVVGKWELFF.

This sequence joins TRBV7-3 and TRBJ2-1; D may be TRBD2 (6 bases). Per the germline V gene, CDR1 is SGHTA and CDR2 is FQGTGA. Trimming took off 5 bases at V and 0 bases at J, with 14 bases between the two ends. There are 16 residues in the CDR3. The CDR3 is CASSPGGAPSYNEQFF. For the CDR3, the DNA is TGTGCCAGCAGCCCCGGAGGGGCCCCCTCCTACAATGAGCAGTTCTTC.

This chain links TRBV2 with TRBJ2-7; D not resolved. V lost 0 bases to trimming and J lost 7 bases, with 7 bases between them. Germline CDR1 and CDR2: SNHLY and FYNNEI. The CDR3 is made up of 12 amino acids. The CDR3 coding sequence is TGTGCCAGCAGTGAAGCATTGACTGAGCAGTACTTC. Translating gives CASSEALTEQYF.

This rearrangement joins TRBV7-2 to TRBJ2-5; TRBD2 agrees at 7 bases. This CDR3 comprises 15 residues. Germline V gene lookup returns CDR1 SGHTA and CDR2 FQGNSA. With V trimmed by 5 bases and J by 0 bases, 6 bases remained unmatched. CDR3 sequence (DNA): TGTGCCAGCAGCCCCGGGACTACGTACCAAGAGACCCAGTACTTC. Protein product: CASSPGTTYQETQYF.

The rearrangement links TRBV6-5 to TRBJ1-1, with 7 bases aligning to TRBD1. The germline V gene has CDR1 MNHEY and CDR2 SVGAGI. CDR3 length equals 15 residues. The trim removed 6 bases at V and 8 bases at J, leaving 15 bases unmatched. The CDR3 reads CASSVLFFGTDEAFF. In nucleotides, the CDR3 is TGTGCCAGCAGCGTTCTCTTTTTCGGGACAGACGAAGCTTTCTTT.

The rearrangement uses TRBV6-6 and TRBJ2-7, with D tentatively TRBD2 (5 bases). The CDR3 runs 12 residues. Germline values: CDR1 MNHNY, CDR2 SVGAGI (reference sequence). The CDR3, as DNA: TGTGACCTCCGGGATAAAGACTACGAGCAGTACTTC. This encodes CDLRDKDYEQYF.

The chain uses TRBV5-1 and TRBJ2-7, with TRBD1 matching over 8 bases. Germline CDR1 and CDR2: SGHRS and YFSETQ. The J segment lost 2 bases and the V segment lost 3 bases, leaving 7 bases of the junction unmatched. The CDR3 has 15 residues. The CDR3 DNA sequence: TGCGCCAGCAGCTCGACCGGGACAGGCGCCTACGAGCAGTACTTC. Protein sequence: CASSSTGTGAYEQYF.

This chain uses TRBV28 with TRBJ2-1; 11 bases align to TRBD2. The CDR3 consists of 17 residues. CDR1 and CDR2 from the germline V gene are MDHEN and SYDVKM. The V and J ends lost 3 bases and 2 bases, in that order; junction bases with no gene match: 6. CDR3 region: CASSFGSTSGAYNEQFF. In DNA form, the CDR3 reads TGTGCCAGCAGTTTCGGGTCGACTAGCGGGGCCTACAATGAGCAGTTCTTC.